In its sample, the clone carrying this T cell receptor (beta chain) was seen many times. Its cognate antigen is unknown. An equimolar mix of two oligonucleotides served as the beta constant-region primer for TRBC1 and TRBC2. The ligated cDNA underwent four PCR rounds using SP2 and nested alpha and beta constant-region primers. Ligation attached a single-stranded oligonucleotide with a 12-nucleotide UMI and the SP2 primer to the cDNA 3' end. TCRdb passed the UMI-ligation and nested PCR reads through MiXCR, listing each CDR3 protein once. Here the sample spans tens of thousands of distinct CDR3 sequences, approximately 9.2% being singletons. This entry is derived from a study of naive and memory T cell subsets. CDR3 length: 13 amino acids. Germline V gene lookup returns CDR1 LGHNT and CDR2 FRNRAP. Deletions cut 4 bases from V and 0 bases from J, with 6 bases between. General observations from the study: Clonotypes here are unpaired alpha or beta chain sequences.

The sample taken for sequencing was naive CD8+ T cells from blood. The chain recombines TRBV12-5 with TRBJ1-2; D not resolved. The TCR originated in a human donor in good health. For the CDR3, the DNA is TGTGCTAGTGGTTCGGGGACTAACTATGGCTACACCTTC. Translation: CASGSGTNYGYTF.